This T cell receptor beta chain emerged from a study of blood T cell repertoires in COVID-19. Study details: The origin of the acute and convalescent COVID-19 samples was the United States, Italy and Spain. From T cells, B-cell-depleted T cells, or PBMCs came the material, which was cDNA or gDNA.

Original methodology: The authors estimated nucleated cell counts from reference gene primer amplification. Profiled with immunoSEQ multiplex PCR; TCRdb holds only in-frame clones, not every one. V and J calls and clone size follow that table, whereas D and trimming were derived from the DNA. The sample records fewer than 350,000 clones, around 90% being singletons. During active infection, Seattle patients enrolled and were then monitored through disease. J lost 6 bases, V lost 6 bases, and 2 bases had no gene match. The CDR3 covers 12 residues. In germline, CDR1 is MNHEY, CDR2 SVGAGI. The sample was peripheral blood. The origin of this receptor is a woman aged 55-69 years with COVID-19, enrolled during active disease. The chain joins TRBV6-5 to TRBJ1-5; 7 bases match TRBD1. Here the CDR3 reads CASSDRVQPQHF. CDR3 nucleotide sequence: TGTGCCAGCAGCGACAGGGTTCAGCCCCAGCATTTT.